Here is one T cell receptor (beta chain) with its context. The data derive from a study of blood T cell repertoires in COVID-19. Study at large: COVID-19 samples, acute and convalescent, were from the United States, Italy and Spain. In each case, the material was cDNA or gDNA derived from T cells, B-cell-depleted T cells, or PBMCs.

The CDR3 spans 13 residues. Trimming removed 6 bases at V and 7 bases at J, with 15 bases between. As originally analysed: Researchers report that nucleated cell counts were estimated from reference gene primer amplification. Profiled with immunoSEQ multiplex PCR; TCRdb holds only in-frame clones, not every one. That table gives V, J and clone size, and the DNA gave D and trimming. The repertoire holds about 150,000 clones, with 85% to 95% as singletons. V and J are TRBV12-3 or TRBV12-4 and TRBJ1-1, with D perhaps TRBD1 (6 bases). The source is a man aged 45-65 years with acute or convalescent COVID-19. The sequencing sample was made of peripheral blood. The CDR3 DNA reads as TGTGCCAGCAGGATGGCCCGGACAGATGAAGCTTTCTTT. Encoded protein: CASRMARTDEAFF.